The 19 T cell receptor beta chains in this list originate from one sample, sequenced in a study of cytomegalovirus exposure and HLA in healthy donors. The PCR employed 60 Vbeta primers together with 13 Jbeta primers. Clones were sequenced by immunoSEQ multiplex PCR, and TCRdb holds only the in-frame ones, with some missing. Here the sample spans roughly 120,000 clones, more than 8% being singletons. Sequencing used PBMCs. The receptors derive from a man aged 35-49 years in good health and CMV-seronegative.

The genes are TRBV7-2 and TRBJ2-5; 7 bases map to TRBD1. Trimming cost V 5 bases and J 5 bases; bases outside gene matches: 8. The germline V gene has CDR1 SGHTA and CDR2 FQGNSA. The CDR3 is made up of 14 amino acids. CDR3 DNA sequence: TGTGCCAGCAGCCAAGAGACAGGGTCCGAGACCCAGTACTTC. This gives the protein CASSQETGSETQYF.

This clone came up a few times. The chain combines TRBV7-3 with TRBJ2-5, with D possibly matching TRBD2 (5 bases). V lost 2 bases to trimming and J lost 2 bases, with 9 bases between them. Germline V gives CDR1 SGHTA, CDR2 FQGTGA. The CDR3 loop spans 14 amino acids. This chain's CDR3 is CASSLYGGQETQYF. Written as DNA, the CDR3 is TGTGCCAGCAGCTTATATGGCGGGCAAGAGACCCAGTACTTC.

In the case of this clone: The junction and the germline gene differ at one end; a read error may be behind it. J is TRBJ1-2 and V is TRBV7-6; D remains ambiguous. Germline loops: CDR1 SGHVS, CDR2 FNYEAQ. The CDR3 consists of 13 residues. The CDR3 loop is CASGLAPQRGYTF. In nucleotides, the CDR3 is TGTGCCAGCGGCTTAGCTCCACAGCGGGGCTACACCTTC.

The sample holds a few counts of this clone. The gene calls are TRBV4-1 and TRBJ2-5, with TRBD2 matching 7 bases. Unmatched junction bases numbered 2, after V lost 6 bases and J lost 1 base. Germline V CDR1 and CDR2: MGHRA, YSYEKL. The CDR3 loop spans 13 amino acids. The CDR3 nucleotides are TGCGCCAGCAGTGGACTAGTCCAAGAGACCCAGTACTTC. As protein: CASSGLVQETQYF.

Only a few counts were recorded for this clone. This rearrangement joins TRBV6-1 to TRBJ1-1; D is uncertain. Per germline, CDR1 MNHNS and CDR2 SASEGT. Trimming cost V 1 base and J 4 bases, with 10 bases left between them. This CDR3 is 14 amino acids long. CDR3 DNA sequence: TGTGCCAGCAGTGAAGTCCCGGGGTCCACTGAAGCTTTCTTT. This translates into CASSEVPGSTEAFF.

V is TRBV10-3 and J is TRBJ2-7; TRBD2 matches at 12 bases. V lost 6 bases, J lost 7 bases, and 4 bases stayed unmatched. This CDR3 contains 13 residues. Germline V gene sequence: CDR1 ENHRY, CDR2 SYGVKD. CDR3 DNA sequence: TGTGCCATCAGCCCTAGCGGGGGGGCGGAGCAGTACTTC. Amino acids: CAISPSGGAEQYF.

This clone was detected only a few times. The CDR3 DNA reads TGTGCCAGCAGGTTAATGGCAGGGCAATACGAGCAGTACTTC. It is translated as CASRLMAGQYEQYF. This chain uses TRBV11-2 with TRBJ2-7; weak D call: TRBD1 (5 bases). Trimming took 6 bases from V and 4 from J, leaving 16 bases between them. Per germline, CDR1 SGHAT and CDR2 FQNNGV. The CDR3 contains 14 residues. The complete variable domain, with remaining parts taken from reference TRBV11-2 and TRBJ2-7, reads EAGVAQSPRYKIIEKRQSVAFWCNPISGHATLYWYQQILGQGPKLLIQFQNNGVVDDSQLPKDRFSAERLKGVDSTLKIQPAKLEDSAVYLCASRLMAGQYEQYFGPGTRLTVT.

V gene TRBV29-1 combines with J gene TRBJ1-5, with 8 bases matching TRBD1. Germline CDR1 reads SQVTM; CDR2 reads ANQGSEA. The junction had 3 bases not matched to a gene; V was cut back by 5 bases and J by 3 bases. The CDR3 spans 13 residues. CDR3 bases: TGCAGCGTTTGGACAGGGCCCAATCAGCCCCAGCATTTT. Protein sequence: CSVWTGPNQPQHF.

The chain joins TRBV7-9 to TRBJ2-2; TRBD1 matches at 7 bases. CDR1 is SEHNR, CDR2 FQNEAQ, per germline (reference sequence). V trimming: 2 bases; J trimming: 1 base; junction bases outside the gene matches: 4. The CDR3 is 16 amino acids. The CDR3 protein is CASSLPGTENTGELFF. The CDR3 DNA is TGTGCCAGCAGCTTACCCGGGACAGAGAACACCGGGGAGCTGTTTTTT.

This clone is medium-sized in the sample. The chain recombines TRBV4-3 with TRBJ2-5, with 9 bases lining up with TRBD2. V lost 2 bases to trimming and J lost 4 bases; unmatched junction nucleotides: 8. The CDR3 covers 16 residues. Germline lookup yields CDR1 LGHNA and CDR2 YSLEER. In DNA, the CDR3 is TGCGCCAGCAGCCAATCCTTAGCGGGGGAAGGAGAGACCCAGTACTTC. Amino acids: CASSQSLAGEGETQYF.

The genes are TRBV2 and TRBJ1-1, with unresolved D. Trimming pared 8 bases from V and 5 bases from J, leaving 18 bases between. The CDR3 loop spans 14 amino acids. Germline CDR1 and CDR2: SNHLY and FYNNEI. The CDR3, as DNA: TGTGCCAGCTTTACCCCGGAGGACGGGACTGAAGCTTTCTTT. This codes for CASFTPEDGTEAFF. Complete variable domain (other parts from reference TRBV2 and TRBJ1-1): EPEVTQTPSHQVTQMGQEVILRCVPISNHLYFYWYRQILGQKVEFLVSFYNNEISEKSEIFDDQFSVERPDGSNFTLKIRSTKLEDSAMYFCASFTPEDGTEAFFGQGTRLTVV.

This clone has just a few counts. The chain links TRBV13 to TRBJ1-1; no clear D. Trimming removed 5 bases at V and 5 bases at J, with 30 bases between. This CDR3 has 19 amino acids. CDR1 and CDR2 (germline): PRHDT, FYEKMQ (reference sequence). The CDR3 DNA reads as TGTGCCAGCAGCACTAGCGTCCCGGGTGCGGGGTGGCCGTCGACTGAAGCTTTCTTT. Protein product: CASSTSVPGAGWPSTEAFF.

This sequence joins TRBV4-3 and TRBJ1-2; perhaps TRBD1 as D (5 bases). The CDR3 consists of 15 residues. Trimming cost V 0 bases and J 5 bases, with 13 bases left between them. Germline assignment: CDR1 LGHNA and CDR2 YSLEER. The CDR3 nucleotides are TGCGCCAGCAGCCAAGACTGGCGGGGGTCTTATGGCTACACCTTC. Translation: CASSQDWRGSYGYTF.

This clone showed up just a few times. J is TRBJ1-1 and V is TRBV5-1; 8 nucleotides agree with TRBD1. The CDR3 has 14 residues. CDR1 is SGHRS, CDR2 YFSETQ, per germline. Germline trimming cut 4 bases from V and 4 bases from J; bases unmatched to any gene: 6. CDR3: CASSTGQGSTEAFF. As DNA, the CDR3 is TGCGCCAGCAGCACAGGACAGGGTAGCACTGAAGCTTTCTTT. The entire variable domain, with the rest obtained from reference TRBV5-1 and TRBJ1-1, is as follows: KAGVTQTPRYLIKTRGQQVTLSCSPISGHRSVSWYQQTPGQGLQFLFEYFSETQRNKGNFPGRFSGRQFSNSRSEMNVSTLELGDSALYLCASSTGQGSTEAFFGQGTRLTVV.

The gene calls are TRBV7-2 and TRBJ1-4, with D hard to call. The CDR3 spans 13 residues. Trimming took off 8 bases at V and 0 bases at J, with 7 bases between the two ends. Germline CDR1 is SGHTA and CDR2 is FQGNSA. CDR3 protein: CASLSPTNEKLFF. In nucleotides, the CDR3 is TGTGCCAGCCTTAGCCCAACTAATGAAAAACTGTTTTTT.

The genes are TRBV7-3 and TRBJ2-2; possibly TRBD1 for D (6 bases). The germline V and J ends were trimmed by 0 bases and 5 bases, with 10 bases remaining between them. Germline CDR1 is SGHTA and CDR2 is FQGTGA. This CDR3 contains 15 residues. The CDR3 nucleotides read TGTGCCAGCAGCTTAACGGACAGAGGGACCGGGGAGCTGTTTTTT. Translated, it gives CASSLTDRGTGELFF.

This clone has a handful of counts. Additional DNA sequences in this sample encode the identical CDR3. This sequence joins TRBV6-1 and TRBJ1-2; possible D gene TRBD1, 5 bases. Germline values: CDR1 MNHNS, CDR2 SASEGT. Trimming took off 3 bases at V and 5 bases at J, with 10 bases between the two ends. CDR3 length equals 13 residues. The CDR3 here is CASSDGRGYGYTF. In DNA, the CDR3 is TGTGCCAGCAGTGACGGACGGGGGTATGGCTACACCTTC.

The genes are TRBV7-8 and TRBJ1-1; D remains ambiguous. The CDR3 is 13 amino acids. Trimming stripped 8 bases from V and 0 bases from J, with 10 bases between. From germline, CDR1 is SGHVS and CDR2 FQNEAQ. The CDR3 region is CASDDFLNTEAFF. CDR3 DNA sequence: TGTGCCAGCGATGACTTTCTGAACACTGAAGCTTTCTTT.

This clone was seen more than once but under ten times. This chain connects TRBV9 to TRBJ2-7, with a tentative D call TRBD2 (6 bases). There are 13 residues in the CDR3. Germline V gene lookup returns CDR1 SGDLS and CDR2 YYNGEE. The germline V and J ends were trimmed by 5 bases and 3 bases, with 12 bases remaining between them. CDR3 DNA: TGTGCCAGCAGTCCGGGGGACGTCTACGAGCAGTACTTC. Translating it yields CASSPGDVYEQYF.